The 13 T cell receptor beta chains below all came from one sample that was sequenced in a study of cytotoxic CD8 clonotypes in ibrutinib-treated CLL. Clones were sequenced by immunoSEQ multiplex PCR, and TCRdb holds only the in-frame ones, with some missing. The data show more than 300,000 clones, with just under 80% seen just once and over 5% held by the top ten. The sequenced sample was PBMCs, obtained before ibrutinib treatment. These receptors were taken from a human donor with chronic lymphocytic leukemia.

This sequence joins TRBV4-3 and TRBJ1-4, with 7 bases matching TRBD1. V lost 3 bases to trimming and J lost 8 bases; unmatched junction nucleotides: 6. Germline loops: CDR1 LGHNA, CDR2 YSLEER. This CDR3 spans 14 amino acids. CDR3 amino acids: CASSQGQIEEKLFF. The CDR3 DNA sequence: TGCGCCAGCAGCCAGGGACAGATAGAGGAAAAACTGTTTTTT.

The J gene is TRBJ2-5, the V gene TRBV29-1, with TRBD2 matching over 10 bases. The length of the CDR3 is 13 residues. V gave up 3 bases and J gave up 11 bases; unmatched junction bases: 9. CDR1 is SQVTM and CDR2 is ANQGSEA in the germline V gene. As DNA, the CDR3 is TGCAGCGTTGATATTAGCGGGAGGCGCTCACAGTACTTC. Encoded protein: CSVDISGRRSQYF.

This clone came up a few times. This chain links TRBV5-1 with TRBJ2-5, with TRBD2 matching 10 bases. CDR3 length equals 16 residues. Germline-derived CDR1 and CDR2 are SGHRS and YFSETQ. V lost 4 bases to trimming and J lost 6 bases; unmatched junction nucleotides: 12. CDR3 protein: CASSTGLADDWQTQYF. The DNA of the CDR3 is TGCGCCAGCAGCACAGGACTAGCGGATGACTGGCAGACCCAGTACTTC. Looking up the rest from reference TRBV5-1 and TRBJ2-5 gives the full variable domain: KAGVTQTPRYLIKTRGQQVTLSCSPISGHRSVSWYQQTPGQGLQFLFEYFSETQRNKGNFPGRFSGRQFSNSRSEMNVSTLELGDSALYLCASSTGLADDWQTQYFGPGTRLLVL.

The chain recombines TRBV5-6 with TRBJ2-5; D remains unclear. V was pared by 0 bases and J by 2 bases, with 11 bases between. The length of the CDR3 is 15 residues. The germline gives CDR1 SGHDT, CDR2 YYEEEE. The CDR3 DNA is TGTGCCAGCAGCTTGGTTTTGGTAGGGCAAGAGACCCAGTACTTC. Its translation is CASSLVLVGQETQYF.

This clone was counted between two and nine times. This rearrangement joins TRBV27 to TRBJ1-2; D might be TRBD1 (5 bases). CDR1 is MNHEY and CDR2 is SMNVEV in the germline V gene (reference sequence). The germline V and J ends were trimmed by 2 bases and 1 base, with 5 bases remaining between them. The CDR3 length is 13 residues. The CDR3 loop is CASSLDSNYGYTF. In DNA form, the CDR3 reads TGTGCCAGCAGTTTAGACAGTAACTATGGCTACACCTTC.

This sequence joins TRBV9 and TRBJ1-1; possible D gene TRBD1, 6 bases. CDR3 length equals 15 residues. The V end was cut by 0 bases, the J end by 5 bases, with 14 bases between. Germline CDR1 is SGDLS and CDR2 is YYNGEE. This CDR3 reads CASSVGRGARTEAFF. CDR3 nucleotide sequence: TGTGCCAGCAGCGTAGGCCGGGGGGCGAGGACTGAAGCTTTCTTT.

V is TRBV5-1 and J is TRBJ2-7; TRBD1 is a possible D gene (5 bases). The V end lost 4 bases, the J end lost 7 bases, and 24 bases lay between the germline ends. The CDR3 contains 16 residues. In germline, CDR1 is SGHRS, CDR2 YFSETQ. CDR3 in DNA: TGCGCCAGCAGCGCCCAGGGTATGACGCCCCGCGCGGAGCAGTACTTC. This encodes CASSAQGMTPRAEQYF.

The chain is built from TRBV7-2 and TRBJ2-1, with 10 bases lining up with TRBD2. With V trimmed by 1 base and J by 12 bases, 9 bases remained unmatched. Germline values: CDR1 SGHTA, CDR2 FQGNSA. The CDR3 has 15 residues. The CDR3, as DNA: TGTGCCAGCAGCTTAGGGCTAGCGGGAGATGGACGGCAGTTCTTC. This translates into CASSLGLAGDGRQFF.

The chain is built from TRBV10-2 and TRBJ2-1, with a weak D call TRBD2 (5 bases). Trimming stripped 6 bases from V and 0 bases from J, with 12 bases between. This CDR3 region has 15 residues. Germline V gene lookup returns CDR1 WSHSY and CDR2 SAAADI. DNA of the CDR3: TGCGCCAGCAGGCGGACTGTAAGCTCCTACAATGAGCAGTTCTTC. It yields the protein CASRRTVSSYNEQFF.

CDR3 amino acids: CASSYEGDYQETQYF. Here the CDR3 DNA reads TGTGCCAGCAGTTATGAAGGGGACTACCAAGAGACCCAGTACTTC. The gene calls are TRBV2 and TRBJ2-5, with D possibly matching TRBD2 (6 bases). Germline assignment: CDR1 SNHLY and CDR2 FYNNEI. This CDR3 contains 15 residues. V was shortened by 5 bases and J by 0 bases, with 13 bases between the two germline ends.

In this sample, this clone turned up a few times. The chain combines TRBV6-6 with TRBJ1-5; the D is unclear. The CDR3 has 12 residues. Germline V gene sequence: CDR1 MNHNY, CDR2 SVGAGI (reference sequence). V lost 8 bases to trimming and J lost 3 bases, with 8 bases between them. The CDR3 sequence: CASCLDNQPQHF. CDR3 sequence (DNA): TGTGCCAGCTGTCTGGACAATCAGCCCCAGCATTTT.

This rearrangement joins TRBV9 to TRBJ1-5; TRBD1 agrees at 10 bases. Trimming at V came to 2 bases and at J to 2 bases, leaving 1 base not matched to a gene. CDR1 and CDR2 from the germline V gene are SGDLS and YYNGEE. The CDR3 totals 15 residues. CDR3 nucleotide sequence: TGTGCCAGCAGCGTCGGGACAGGGGGCAATCAGCCCCAGCATTTT. This encodes CASSVGTGGNQPQHF.

The rearrangement uses TRBV5-6 and TRBJ2-3, with D perhaps TRBD2 (6 bases). CDR1 SGHDT and CDR2 YYEEEE come from the germline V gene. Trimming pared 3 bases from V and 5 bases from J, leaving 13 bases between. CDR3 size: 14 residues. The CDR3 nucleotides are TGTGCCAGCAGCTGGGAGGTGGCAGTAGATACGCAGTATTTT. Translated: CASSWEVAVDTQYF.